These 27 T cell receptor beta chains originate from one sample sequenced in a study of blood T cell repertoires in COVID-19. The repertoire was sequenced with immunoSEQ multiplex PCR; TCRdb's copy has only in-frame clones and lacks some. Of about 210,000 clones in the sample, around 80% were seen once. What was sequenced was peripheral blood. These receptors originate from a man between 45 and 60 years old with active or convalescent COVID-19.

V usage is TRBV18 and J usage is TRBJ2-2; 7 positions agree with TRBD1. CDR3 length: 16 residues. The germline V gene encodes CDR1 KGHSH and CDR2 LQKENI. V shed 3 bases, J shed 7 bases, and the junction held 11 bases outside the gene matches. The CDR3: CASSPMRQGFGGELFF. CDR3 nucleotides: TGTGCCAGCTCACCGATGAGACAGGGTTTCGGCGGGGAGCTGTTTTTT.

J is TRBJ1-1 and V is TRBV6-2 or TRBV6-3; D gene ambiguous. The CDR3 has 12 amino acids. The ends were cut back, 5 bases at V and 3 bases at J, with 7 bases in the middle. Germline-derived CDR1 and CDR2 are MNHEY and SVGEGT. CDR3 nucleotide sequence: TGTGCCAGCAGTCGGGGATACACTGAAGCTTTCTTT. Protein sequence: CASSRGYTEAFF.

This chain joins TRBV4-1 and TRBJ2-5; 11 bases agree with TRBD1. The CDR3 contains 18 residues. Germline V lookup: CDR1 MGHRA, CDR2 YSYEKL. The V and J ends lost 2 bases and 4 bases, in that order; junction bases with no gene match: 12. The CDR3 here is CASSQPGTGGVFGETQYF. The CDR3, as DNA: TGCGCCAGCAGCCAACCCGGGACAGGGGGGGTTTTTGGAGAGACCCAGTACTTC.

The chain recombines TRBV4-1 with TRBJ2-5; 7 bases are shared with TRBD1. The ends lost 3 bases at V and 3 bases at J; junction bases unmatched: 4. The CDR3 spans 14 residues. The V gene's germline CDR1 is MGHRA and CDR2 YSYEKL. The CDR3 DNA sequence: TGCGCCAGCAGCCAGGGGGACAGCGAAGAGACCCAGTACTTC. Translating it yields CASSQGDSEETQYF.

V and J are TRBV19 and TRBJ1-4; 7 nucleotides line up with TRBD1. The CDR3 spans 17 residues. Germline values: CDR1 LNHDA, CDR2 SQIVND (reference sequence). CDR3 protein: CAPGPGKGASTNEKLFF. CDR3 coding DNA: TGTGCACCGGGCCCGGGGAAGGGGGCTTCAACTAATGAAAAACTGTTTTTT.

The chain uses TRBV19 and TRBJ1-2; weak D call: TRBD1 (5 bases). CDR3 length: 13 residues. The germline V gene encodes CDR1 LNHDA and CDR2 SQIVND (reference sequence). Trimming removed 6 bases from V and 4 bases from J, with 12 bases in between. The CDR3, as DNA: TGTGCCAGTAGATCCCAGGGTGGCTATGGCTACACCTTC. It yields the protein CASRSQGGYGYTF.

The chain is built from TRBV19 and TRBJ1-1; D is ambiguous. Germline CDR1 is LNHDA and CDR2 is SQIVND (reference sequence). Trimming shortened V by 1 base and J by 6 bases, and 12 bases separated the two germline ends. This CDR3 region has 14 residues. The CDR3, as DNA: TGTGCCAGTAGTATAGGGCAGTTGGTTGCTGAAGCTTTCTTT. Residues: CASSIGQLVAEAFF. The full variable domain, completed using reference TRBV19 and TRBJ1-1, is DGGITQSPKYLFRKEGQNVTLSCEQNLNHDAMYWYRQDPGQGLRLIYYSQIVNDFQKGDIAEGYSVSREKKESFPLTVTSAQKNPTAFYLCASSIGQLVAEAFFGQGTRLTVV.

V usage is TRBV3-1 (or the pseudogene TRBV3-2) and J usage is TRBJ1-1, with D maybe TRBD1 (5 bases). V was shortened by 5 bases and J by 3 bases, with 16 bases between the two germline ends. The CDR3 covers 15 residues. Germline V gives CDR1 LGHDT, CDR2 YNNKEL (reference sequence). CDR3 bases: TGTGCCAGCAGCAGCGTGGGGGGGTCGGACACTGAAGCTTTCTTT. The encoded protein is CASSSVGGSDTEAFF.

The chain couples TRBV5-6 to TRBJ2-5; 7 bases are a match to TRBD2. The CDR3 loop spans 14 amino acids. J gave up 5 bases and V 2 bases, and 6 bases lay outside the gene matches. CDR1 SGHDT and CDR2 YYEEEE come from the germline V gene. CDR3 coding DNA: TGTGCCAGCAGCTTCAGGGAGGGTGACGAGACCCAGTACTTC. Residues: CASSFREGDETQYF. The full variable domain, completed using reference TRBV5-6 and TRBJ2-5, is DAGVTQSPTHLIKTRGQQVTLRCSPKSGHDTVSWYQQALGQGPQFIFQYYEEEERQRGNFPDRFSGHQFPNYSSELNVNALLLGDSALYLCASSFREGDETQYFGPGTRLLVL.

The chain has TRBV28 and TRBJ2-7; unclear D gene. This CDR3 spans 11 amino acids. Trimming removed 5 bases at V and 6 bases at J, with 8 bases between. Germline V gives CDR1 MDHEN, CDR2 SYDVKM. The CDR3 loop reads CASSTGSEQYV. CDR3 coding DNA: TGTGCCAGCAGTACGGGTAGCGAGCAGTACGTC.

This chain links TRBV19 with TRBJ1-1; D gene uncertain. Germline assignment: CDR1 LNHDA and CDR2 SQIVND (reference sequence). V was shortened by 5 bases and J by 10 bases, with 11 bases between the two germline ends. CDR3 length: 11 amino acids. CDR3 coding DNA: TGTGCCAGTAGTGGTTACGGAGCAGCTTTCTTT. Translation gives CASSGYGAAFF.

This chain connects TRBV5-1 to TRBJ2-2; possible D gene TRBD2, 6 bases. Trimming took off 3 bases at V and 6 bases at J, with 12 bases between the two ends. Germline CDR1 reads SGHRS; CDR2 reads YFSETQ. This CDR3 has 14 residues. This CDR3 reads CASSSATSPGELFF. The DNA for the CDR3 is TGCGCCAGCAGCTCAGCGACTAGTCCCGGGGAGCTGTTTTTT. Full variable domain (rest looked up from reference TRBV5-1 and TRBJ2-2): KAGVTQTPRYLIKTRGQQVTLSCSPISGHRSVSWYQQTPGQGLQFLFEYFSETQRNKGNFPGRFSGRQFSNSRSEMNVSTLELGDSALYLCASSSATSPGELFFGEGSRLTVL.

The rearrangement joins TRBV29-1 to TRBJ2-5; the match to TRBD2 covers 8 bases. There are 12 residues in the CDR3. J gave up 1 base and V 6 bases, and 1 base lay outside the gene matches. Germline V gene data show CDR1 as SQVTM and CDR2 as ANQGSEA. The CDR3 sequence: CSVTSGQETQYF. CDR3 DNA sequence: TGCAGCGTCACTAGCGGCCAAGAGACCCAGTACTTC.

This chain connects TRBV13 to TRBJ1-1; weak D call: TRBD1 (6 bases). CDR3 length equals 14 residues. Deletions cut 6 bases from V and 5 bases from J, with 16 bases between. From germline, CDR1 is PRHDT and CDR2 FYEKMQ (reference sequence). The CDR3 DNA is TGTGCCAGCAGGTCCACGAGGGGGGGGACTGAAGCTTTCTTT. Translation gives CASRSTRGGTEAFF.

The rearrangement uses TRBV7-2 and TRBJ2-5; 9 bases are shared with TRBD2. Trimming took 2 bases from V and 3 from J; bases not matched to a gene: 4. CDR1 is SGHTA, CDR2 FQGNSA, per germline. The CDR3 contains 15 residues. The DNA of the CDR3 is TGTGCCAGCAGCTTACAGTCTAGCGGGGAAGAGACCCAGTACTTC. Its translation is CASSLQSSGEETQYF.

CDR3 amino acids: CASSQVAGPVTYGYTF. CDR3 DNA sequence: TGCGCCAGCAGCCAAGTTGCTGGGCCCGTTACCTATGGCTACACCTTC. This chain links TRBV4-1 with TRBJ1-2; D is uncertain. CDR1 is MGHRA and CDR2 is YSYEKL in the germline V gene. This CDR3 comprises 16 residues. Trimming removed 1 base at V and 4 bases at J, with 16 bases between.

This clone was counted a single time. The chain is built from TRBV6-2 or TRBV6-3 and TRBJ1-2, with 11 bases aligning to TRBD1. V lost 2 bases and J lost 6; bases outside the gene matches: 5. Germline V gene sequence: CDR1 MNHEY, CDR2 SVGEGT. The CDR3 is made up of 15 amino acids. CDR3: CASSYGQGAADGYTF. Written as DNA, the CDR3 is TGTGCCAGCAGTTACGGACAGGGGGCTGCGGATGGCTACACCTTC.

In nucleotides, the CDR3 is TGTGCCAGCAGCCTTACCCCCCTAGCGGGGGGTATGTACGTC. This codes for CASSLTPLAGGMYV. This chain joins TRBV3-1 (or the pseudogene TRBV3-2) and TRBJ2-7, with 11 positions matching TRBD2. The CDR3 sequence is 14 residues long. The V segment lost 4 bases and the J segment 12 bases; nucleotides outside the gene matches: 11. Germline V gene sequence: CDR1 LGHDT, CDR2 YNNKEL (reference sequence).

The rearrangement joins TRBV29-1 to TRBJ1-2; TRBD1 aligns across 10 bases. With 5 bases clipped from V and 8 bases from J, the junction kept 11 bases outside the gene matches. This CDR3 spans 14 amino acids. CDR1 is SQVTM and CDR2 is ANQGSEA in the germline V gene. CDR3: CSVYSRQGAGGYTF. CDR3 coding DNA: TGCAGCGTTTATTCTAGACAGGGGGCCGGAGGCTACACCTTC. Using reference TRBV29-1 and TRBJ1-2 for the parts outside the CDR3, the full variable domain is SAVISQKPSRDICQRGTSLTIQCQVDSQVTMMFWYRQQPGQSLTLIATANQGSEATYESGFVIDKFPISRPNLTFSTLTVSNMSPEDSSIYLCSVYSRQGAGGYTFGSGTRLTVV.

The chain joins TRBV3-1 (or the pseudogene TRBV3-2) to TRBJ2-7; a possible D gene is TRBD2 (6 bases). CDR3 length equals 14 residues. Germline lookup yields CDR1 LGHDT and CDR2 YNNKEL (reference sequence). V was clipped by 5 bases and J by 1 base, with 12 bases between them. The CDR3 sequence is CASSLDRESYEQYF. As DNA, the CDR3 is TGTGCCAGCAGCTTAGACCGGGAGTCCTACGAGCAGTACTTC.

This chain links TRBV29-1 with TRBJ1-1; D gene uncertain. Germline CDR1 SQVTM, CDR2 ANQGSEA. This CDR3 is built from 12 residues. V dropped 6 bases and J dropped 10 bases, with 18 bases sitting between them. The CDR3 loop is CSVRRVMQGAFF. The CDR3 DNA reads as TGCAGCGTAAGGAGGGTGATGCAAGGAGCTTTCTTT.

This chain links TRBV13 with TRBJ2-5, with 7 bases fitting TRBD1. Germline assignment: CDR1 PRHDT and CDR2 FYEKMQ (reference sequence). J lost 1 base, V lost 4 bases, and 6 bases had no gene match. This CDR3 contains 15 residues. CDR3 bases: TGTGCCAGCAGCTCGCGCAAGGGGGCCCAAGAGACCCAGTACTTC. It specifies CASSSRKGAQETQYF.

The V and J genes are TRBV2 and TRBJ1-4; D not resolved. The V end lost 4 bases, the J end lost 8 bases, and 14 bases lay between the germline ends. CDR3 length equals 14 residues. Germline loops: CDR1 SNHLY, CDR2 FYNNEI. The CDR3: CASSGTGTVEKLFF. The CDR3 DNA sequence: TGTGCCAGCAGTGGGACTGGCACAGTCGAAAAACTGTTTTTT. The full variable domain, in which reference TRBV2 and TRBJ1-4 provide the parts outside the CDR3, is EPEVTQTPSHQVTQMGQEVILRCVPISNHLYFYWYRQILGQKVEFLVSFYNNEISEKSEIFDDQFSVERPDGSNFTLKIRSTKLEDSAMYFCASSGTGTVEKLFFGSGTQLSVL.

The genes are TRBV10-1 and TRBJ1-5, with 10 positions matching TRBD1. CDR3 size: 15 residues. Trimming removed 5 bases from V and 4 bases from J; junction bases left unmatched: 5. Germline lookup yields CDR1 WNHNN and CDR2 SYGVQD (reference sequence). CDR3 protein: CASSRGTGVNQPQHF. Here the CDR3 DNA reads TGCGCCAGCAGTCGCGGGACAGGGGTGAATCAGCCCCAGCATTTT.

V usage is TRBV19 and J usage is TRBJ1-6; no definite D call. This CDR3 is 12 amino acids long. Trimming removed 0 bases from V and 13 bases from J, with 7 bases in between. The V gene's germline CDR1 is LNHDA and CDR2 SQIVND (reference sequence). Written as DNA, the CDR3 is TGTGCCAGTAGTATAGAAGGCGGTCCCCTCCACTTT. It yields the protein CASSIEGGPLHF.

The chain combines TRBV15 with TRBJ2-1, with 8 bases identical to TRBD2. Germline V gene data show CDR1 as LNHNV and CDR2 as YYDKDF (reference sequence). The ends lost 2 bases at V and 8 bases at J; junction bases unmatched: 8. The CDR3 has 15 amino acids. Here the CDR3 reads CATSRFRDGGDEQFF. CDR3 in DNA: TGTGCCACCAGCAGATTCCGGGACGGGGGGGATGAGCAGTTCTTC.

This chain connects TRBV7-3 to TRBJ2-1; 9 bases map to TRBD2. CDR3 size: 15 residues. J was trimmed by 4 bases and V by 2 bases; bases with no gene match: 3. Germline V gene data show CDR1 as SGHTA and CDR2 as FQGTGA. As DNA, the CDR3 is TGTGCCAGCAGCTTACTAGCGGGAAGTTACAATGAGCAGTTCTTC. Residues: CASSLLAGSYNEQFF.